This TCR beta chain was retrieved from a study of blood T cell repertoires in COVID-19. Study-level information: Samples of COVID-19 (acute and convalescent) were obtained from the United States, Italy and Spain.

Germline-derived CDR1 and CDR2 are SGHVS and FNYEAQ. The CDR3 is 16 residues long. The junction had 8 bases not matched to a gene; V was cut back by 2 bases and J by 7 bases. The age range of participants was about 18 to 100 years, with residence in about two dozen US areas. Cohorts were determined from participant-reported clinical history. Study processing details: Researchers report that nucleated cell counts were estimated from reference gene primer amplification. Sequencing used immunoSEQ multiplex PCR; TCRdb keeps in-frame clones, though not all of them. Clone size and the V and J calls come from that table; the DNA yielded D and trimming. Of 45,000 to 55,000 clones in the sample, about 78% were seen once.

The V call is TRBV7-6, the J call TRBJ2-7, with 13 bases aligning to TRBD2. This receptor was taken from a woman in her forties or fifties with acute COVID-19. Sequencing used PBMCs or T cells enriched from blood (not recorded which). This CDR3 is CASSLSTSGGISEQYF. Here the CDR3 DNA reads TGTGCCAGCAGCTTATCGACTAGCGGGGGGATTAGTGAGCAGTACTTC. Filled out from reference TRBV7-6 and TRBJ2-7, the complete variable domain reads GAGVSQSPRYKVTKRGQDVALRCDPISGHVSLYWYRQALGQGPEFLTYFNYEAQQDKSGLPNDRFSAERPEGSISTLTIQRTEQRDSAMYRCASSLSTSGGISEQYFGPGTRLTVT.